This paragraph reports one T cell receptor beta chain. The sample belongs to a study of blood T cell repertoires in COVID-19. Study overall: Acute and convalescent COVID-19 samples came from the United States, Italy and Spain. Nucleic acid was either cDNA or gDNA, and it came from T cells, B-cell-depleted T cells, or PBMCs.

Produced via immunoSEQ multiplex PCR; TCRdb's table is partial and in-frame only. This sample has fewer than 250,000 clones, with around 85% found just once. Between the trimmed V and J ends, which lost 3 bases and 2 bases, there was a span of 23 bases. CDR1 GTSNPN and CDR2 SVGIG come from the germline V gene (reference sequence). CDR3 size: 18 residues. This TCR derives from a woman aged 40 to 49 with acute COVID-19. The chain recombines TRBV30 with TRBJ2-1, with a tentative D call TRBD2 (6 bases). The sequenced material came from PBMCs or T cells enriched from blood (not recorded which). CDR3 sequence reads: CAWRGLRVAEAAYNEQFF. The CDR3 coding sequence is TGTGCCTGGAGGGGCCTTAGGGTAGCGGAAGCCGCCTACAATGAGCAGTTCTTC.